The TCR beta chain described here comes from a study of cytomegalovirus exposure and HLA in healthy donors. The PCR made use of 60 Vbeta and 13 Jbeta primers. Assay: immunoSEQ multiplex PCR; the TCRdb copy retains only in-frame clones and omits some. This table holds more than 150,000 clones, around 85% found once. The origin of this receptor is a man aged 45-65 years in good health and CMV-seronegative. Sequenced sample: PBMCs.

DNA of the CDR3: TGTGCCTGGAGTGCACAGGGGACGAATGAGCAGTTCTTC. Its protein is CAWSAQGTNEQFF. This chain connects TRBV30 to TRBJ2-1, with TRBD1 matching over 7 bases. V lost 1 base to trimming and J lost 7 bases; unmatched junction nucleotides: 4. Germline CDR1 GTSNPN, CDR2 SVGIG (reference sequence). The CDR3 extends over 13 amino acids.